What follows describes a single T cell receptor beta chain. The sample comes from a study of blood T cell repertoires in COVID-19. About the study: Sites across the United States, Italy and Spain contributed samples from acute and convalescent COVID-19. Sample material is recorded as cDNA or gDNA derived from T cells, B-cell-depleted T cells, or PBMCs.

Authors' data handling: Reference gene primer amplification gave estimated nucleated cell counts. TCRdb's copy holds only in-frame clones and misses some; the assay was immunoSEQ multiplex PCR. V, J and clone size reflect that table, while D and trimming were determined from the DNA. Of fewer than 70,000 clones listed, almost 95% are singletons. Sequencing was done on a sample of peripheral blood. The clonotype comes from a man aged 45-60 years with active COVID-19.

The CDR3 DNA reads as TGTGCCAGCAGTTTATCGTTTTTAGCTAACACCGGGGAGCTGTTTTTT. This codes for CASSLSFLANTGELFF. This chain connects TRBV27 to TRBJ2-2; D not certain. The V and J ends lost 0 bases and 2 bases respectively, with 10 bases between them. The germline V gene encodes CDR1 MNHEY and CDR2 SMNVEV (reference sequence). CDR3 size: 16 residues.